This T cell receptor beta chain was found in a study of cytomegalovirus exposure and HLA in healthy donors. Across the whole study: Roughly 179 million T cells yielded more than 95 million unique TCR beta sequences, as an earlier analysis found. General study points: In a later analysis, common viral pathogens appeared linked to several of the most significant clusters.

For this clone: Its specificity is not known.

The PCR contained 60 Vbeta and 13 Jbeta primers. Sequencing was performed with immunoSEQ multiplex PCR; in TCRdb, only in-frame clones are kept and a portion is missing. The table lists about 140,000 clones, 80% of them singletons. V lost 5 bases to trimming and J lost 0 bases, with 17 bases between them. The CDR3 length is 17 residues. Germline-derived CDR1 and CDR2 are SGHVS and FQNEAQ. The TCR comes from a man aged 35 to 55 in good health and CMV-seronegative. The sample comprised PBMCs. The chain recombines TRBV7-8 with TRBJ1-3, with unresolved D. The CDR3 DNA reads TGTGCCAGCAGCAGCCTCCTTCCCGGGTCCTCTGGAAACACCATATATTTT. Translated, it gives CASSSLLPGSSGNTIYF.